This is a list of T cell receptor beta chains from one sample in a study of T-cell memory formation after mild COVID-19. Using its own MiXCR run on the 5' RACE reads, TCRdb lists one record per CDR3 protein. This table has just under 550,000 distinct CDR3 sequences, 20% appearing once. Sequencing was done on a sample of PBMCs or a T cell subset sorted from them (not recorded which). Every receptor here comes from an adult woman who had mild COVID-19 (a few samples of this study predate the infection). Cell type and time point are not known. CDR3s include the opening cysteine and the closing phenylalanine or tryptophan. The D gene is left open where the match is weak. The size entry is marked missing in some rows and otherwise reads once, few, many or a size class.

>TRBV6-6|.|TRBJ2-3|.
TGTGCCAGCAGCCACCTCCGTGAGGATACGCAGTATTTT
CASSHLREDTQYF
>TRBV12-3/TRBV12-4|TRBD2|TRBJ2-7|.
TGTGCCAGCAGTCGACTAGCGGTAAGCTCCTACGAGCAGTACTTC
CASSRLAVSSYEQYF
>TRBV24-1|.|TRBJ1-1|.
TGTGCCACCAGTGTCGGCACTGAAGCTTTCTTT
CATSVGTEAFF
>TRBV20-1|TRBD2|TRBJ2-1|once
TGCAGTGCTAGAGGCGGGAGCGGGACCAGTGAGCAGTTCTTC
CSARGGSGTSEQFF
>TRBV18|.|TRBJ2-7|.
TGTGCCAGCACACTCACCATGCCGACTTCCGAGCAGTACTTC
CASTLTMPTSEQYF
>TRBV9|.|TRBJ1-1|.
TGTGCCAGCAGCGCCGGGGAACGGAACACTGAAGCTTTCTTT
CASSAGERNTEAFF
>TRBV18|TRBD1|TRBJ1-2|.
TGTGCCAGCTCAGATGGAGGAGGGGGCCAGAACTATGGCTACACCTTC
CASSDGGGGQNYGYTF
>TRBV9|.|TRBJ2-2|.
TGTGCCAGCAGCATGGACTCGTTCCCCGGGGAGCTGTTTTTT
CASSMDSFPGELFF
>TRBV3-1|TRBD1|TRBJ2-7|.
TGTGCCAGCAGCCAAGTCTCGGGACAGTACGAGCAGTACTTC
CASSQVSGQYEQYF
>TRBV24-1|TRBD2|TRBJ2-1|once
TGTGCCACCAGTGTGGTAGCGGGCAATGAGCAGTTCTTC
CATSVVAGNEQFF
>TRBV7-9|.|TRBJ1-5|few
TGTGCCAGCAGCTTGACAGGCGATGAAGGTTCATTTAGCAATCAGCCCCAGCATTTT
CASSLTGDEGSFSNQPQHF
>TRBV10-3|TRBD2|TRBJ2-7|few
TGTGCCATCAGTGAGTTAGCGGGGGCCCTGGACGAGCAGTACTTC
CAISELAGALDEQYF
>TRBV5-1|TRBD1|TRBJ2-1|many
TGCGCCAGCAGCTACGAGGACAGGGTGGGCGATGAGCAGTTCTTC
CASSYEDRVGDEQFF
>TRBV24-1|TRBD2|TRBJ2-1|.
TGTGCCACCAGTGATCCTGCGGGGGGGGTCCTCGGCAATGAGCAGTTCTTC
CATSDPAGGVLGNEQFF
>TRBV4-2|.|TRBJ2-3|.
TGTGCCAGCAGCCTCAAATCGGTCACAGATACGCAGTATTTT
CASSLKSVTDTQYF
>TRBV5-4|TRBD1|TRBJ2-5|few
TGTGCCAGCAGCTTGGCAGGGGGAAAATCGGAGACCCAGTACTTC
CASSLAGGKSETQYF
>TRBV20-1|.|TRBJ1-5|.
TGCAGTGCTAGAAGTACCGGGCAGCCCCAGCGTTTT
CSARSTGQPQRF
>TRBV7-9|.|TRBJ2-3|few
TGTGCCAGCAGTTCGGGACTCGCAGACCCAGATACGCAGTATTTT
CASSSGLADPDTQYF
>TRBV12-3/TRBV12-4|.|TRBJ1-1|.
TGTGCCAGCAGTTTAGGGCAGCGAGGCACTGAAGCTTTCTTT
CASSLGQRGTEAFF
>TRBV5-1|.|TRBJ2-7|.
TGCGCCAGCAGCTTGGTGTCCGCAGGAGCCTACGAGCAGTACTTC
CASSLVSAGAYEQYF
>TRBV7-2|TRBD1|TRBJ2-3|few
TGTGCCAGCAGCTTAAGACAGGGGGGTGTGGATACGCAGTATTTT
CASSLRQGGVDTQYF
>TRBV12-5|.|TRBJ2-2|.
TGTGCTAGTGGTTTGGTAGTGTGGGGCACCGGGGAGCTGTTTTTT
CASGLVVWGTGELFF
>TRBV7-2|.|TRBJ1-1|few
TGTGCCAGCAGCTTAATCAGGGAAGCTTTCTTT
CASSLIREAFF
>TRBV18|.|TRBJ2-2|.
TGTGCCAGCTCACTCCGGGACCCCGGCGGGGAGCTGTTTTTT
CASSLRDPGGELFF
>TRBV14|.|TRBJ2-7|few
TGTGCCAGCAGCCGAGGGAGGGGGGACTCCTACGAGCAGTACTTC
CASSRGRGDSYEQYF
>TRBV5-1|TRBD1|TRBJ1-2|once
TGCGCCAGCAGCCCTACAGGGGGCTCGCGATATGGCTACACCTTC
CASSPTGGSRYGYTF
>TRBV19|TRBD1|TRBJ1-2|few
TGTGCCAGTAGTGTCGACAGGGTGCGTCACTATGGCTACACCTTC
CASSVDRVRHYGYTF
>TRBV7-3|TRBD2|TRBJ2-1|many
TGTGCCAGCAGCAGCTTAGCGGGGGTTCAGTTCTTC
CASSSLAGVQFF
>TRBV12-3/TRBV12-4|TRBD1|TRBJ1-2|few
TGTGCCAGCAGTTCCTCGGACAGGGTGGGGTATGGCTACACCTTC
CASSSSDRVGYGYTF
>TRBV18|TRBD1|TRBJ2-5|.
TGTGCCAGCTCACCACAGCAGGGGGCCGGGGAGACCCAGTACTTC
CASSPQQGAGETQYF
>TRBV15|.|TRBJ2-7|few
TGTGCCACCAGCAGAGATCGGGGGACTGTGAACGAGCAGTACTTC
CATSRDRGTVNEQYF
>TRBV9|.|TRBJ2-6|many
TGTGCCAGCAGCGTAGAGGTCAACTCTGGGGCCAACGTCCTGACTTTC
CASSVEVNSGANVLTF
>TRBV6-1|.|TRBJ2-1|.
TGTGCCAGCAGGGCAGACACTAGCTCCTACAATGAGCAGTTCTTC
CASRADTSSYNEQFF
>TRBV15|.|TRBJ2-7|few
TGTGCCACCAGCAGAGTCGCAGGGTCTAACGAGCAGTACTTC
CATSRVAGSNEQYF
>TRBV27|TRBD2|TRBJ2-7|.
TGTGCCAGCAGGATTAGCGGGAGGGGCTGGTACGAGCAGTACTTC
CASRISGRGWYEQYF
>TRBV7-2|TRBD1|TRBJ2-7|few
TGTGCCAGCAGCTGGGACAGGGAGTCCCTCTACGAGCAGTACTTC
CASSWDRESLYEQYF
>TRBV7-9|.|TRBJ2-7|.
TGTGCCAGCAGCTTAAAGGGGAGGGAGCAGTACTTC
CASSLKGREQYF
>TRBV19|.|TRBJ2-2|.
TGTGCCAGTAACTCGCGGGGCCTTAACACCGGGGAGCTGTTTTTT
CASNSRGLNTGELFF
>TRBV10-3|.|TRBJ1-4|.
TGTGCCATCAGCCGATCAGGAGGAAATGAAAAACTGTTTTTT
CAISRSGGNEKLFF
>TRBV30|.|TRBJ2-3|.
TGTGCCTGGAGTCCCACGGCCGAGGATACGCAGTATTTT
CAWSPTAEDTQYF
>TRBV28|TRBD1|TRBJ2-7|few
TGTGCCAGCAGTCGACAGGGGGTCACCTACGAGCAGTACTTC
CASSRQGVTYEQYF